By its share, the clone carrying this TCR beta chain is medium-sized (0.01 to 0.1%). The CDR3 covers 15 residues. The V gene end was trimmed by 1 base and the J gene end by 9 bases; junction bases not matched to a gene: 11. Genomic DNA from bulk tumor acted as the template, and 450 to 700 ng was loaded per sample. Biopsies that were spaced far apart were taken, several per primary tumor, during surgery. Curative surgery was undertaken by patients, who had untreated, newly diagnosed non-small cell lung cancer. Multiplex PCR relied on 32 V and 13 J primers to amplify TCR beta CDR3. TCRdb fed the multiplex PCR reads into MiXCR, producing one record per CDR3 protein. The sample records about 3,500 distinct CDR3 sequences, 25% to 30% being singletons. This sample is part of a study of immune heterogeneity within non-small cell lung tumors.

The source is a man in his 60s with non-small cell lung cancer. This chain joins TRBV12-3 or TRBV12-4 and TRBJ2-5; TRBD2 matches 7 bases. Sequenced material: lung tumor tissue. The CDR3 sequence: CASSLGAGAGWSQYF. In DNA, the CDR3 is TGTGCCAGCAGTTTAGGCGCGGGAGCGGGGTGGTCCCAGTACTTC.